This T cell receptor (beta chain) was identified during a study of read filtering for tumor transcriptome and immune sequencing. The library was built from 400 ng RNA with molecular barcoded adaptors for alpha/delta and beta/gamma chains. TCRdb used MiXCR to reprocess the reads, holding one entry per CDR3 protein. The data hold approximately 61,000 distinct CDR3 sequences, with around 18% observed a single time. V lost 8 bases and J 3 bases, leaving 16 bases between the germline ends. CDR3 length: 14 residues. Germline lookup yields CDR1 ENHRY and CDR2 SYGVKD. V usage is TRBV10-3 and J usage is TRBJ1-1; D perhaps matches TRBD1 (5 bases). The sequence derives from a donor at least 40 years old with multiple myeloma. The source material was a population of CD138-negative cells sorted from bone marrow. Written as DNA, the CDR3 is TGTGCCATCCGTCCCGGGGCGGCGGACACTGAAGCTTTCTTT. As protein: CAIRPGAADTEAFF.